Reported below is one TCR beta chain. The repertoire was sequenced with immunoSEQ multiplex PCR; TCRdb's copy has only in-frame clones and lacks some. The table lists roughly 200,000 clones, 75% to 90% of them singletons, with around 2.3% in the top ten. CDR3 size: 15 residues. Losses at the gene ends were 2 bases for V and 8 bases for J; bases not matched to a gene: 7. The germline V gene has CDR1 SEHNR and CDR2 FQNEAQ (reference sequence). The data originate from a study of blood T cell repertoires in COVID-19. Study-level information: The United States, Italy and Spain were the sources of the acute and convalescent COVID-19 samples.

The TCR was taken from a woman aged 40 to 50 with acute COVID-19. The sequencing sample was made of PBMCs or T cells enriched from blood (not recorded which). The V call is TRBV7-9, the J call TRBJ2-1, with 9 positions matching TRBD1. The CDR3 here is CASSLSGTGLHEQFF. CDR3 coding DNA: TGTGCCAGCAGCTTATCTGGGACAGGGCTCCATGAGCAGTTCTTC.